This TCR beta chain derives from a study of T cell responses to AZD1222 COVID-19 vaccine. Whole-study findings and limits: There were mostly white British donors and more females than males, and clonal diversity was possibly underestimated. Spike-specific TCR breadth and depth grew following two AZD1222 doses. None of the repertoires were sampled until the peak T cell response had passed.

As to this clone: The target antigen is unknown.

Sequenced by immunoSEQ multiplex PCR; TCRdb stores in-frame clones only, minus some. This sample has some 150,000 clones, with under 95% found just once. This CDR3 has 16 residues. V was clipped by 5 bases and J by 2 bases, with 19 bases between them. Germline loops: CDR1 MNHEY, CDR2 SMNVEV (reference sequence). The sequencing used peripheral blood, collected on day 0 of MenACWY control vaccination. This clonotype was obtained from an adult in good health. This sequence joins TRBV27 and TRBJ2-7, with a weak D call TRBD1 (6 bases). CDR3 sequence: CASSPRTVSPAYEQYF. The CDR3 DNA is TGTGCCAGCAGTCCTCGGACAGTTTCGCCAGCCTACGAGCAGTACTTC.